Listed below are T cell receptor beta chains from one sample, sequenced in a study of control samples from healthy donors and cancer patients. The repertoire was sequenced with immunoSEQ multiplex PCR; TCRdb's copy has only in-frame clones and lacks some. The table records roughly 130,000 clones, under 95% of them present only once. Specimen: blood. Receptors were obtained from a man aged 18-30 years in good health. Each CDR3 is given with its conserved first and last residue. A D gene is named only where the DNA matches it firmly. Rows give clone size only sometimes, using once, few, many, or a class for an expanded clone.

j_call	cdr3_length	v_call	d_call	clone_size	cdr3_aa	cdr3_nt
TRBJ2-1	17	TRBV10-3	NA	NA	CAISPRPNGTQNNEQFF	TGTGCCATCAGTCCGCGCCCTAACGGGACACAGAACAATGAGCAGTTCTTC
TRBJ1-2	13	TRBV9	NA	NA	CASGQSVNYGYTF	TGTGCCAGCGGACAGTCCGTTAACTATGGCTACACCTTC
TRBJ1-6	15	TRBV3-1/TRBV3-2	NA	NA	CASGLKGDYNSPLHF	TGTGCCAGCGGCCTGAAGGGGGACTATAATTCACCCCTCCACTTT
TRBJ1-3	19	TRBV24-1	TRBD1	NA	CATSDSGTGDMANGNTIYF	TGTGCCACCAGTGATTCCGGGACAGGGGACATGGCCAACGGAAACACCATATATTTT
TRBJ1-5	15	TRBV7-2	TRBD1	NA	CASSLVGTGNQPQHF	TGTGCCAGCAGCTTAGTAGGGACAGGGAATCAGCCCCAGCATTTT
TRBJ2-7	15	TRBV21-1	NA	NA	CASSATGTGSYEQYF	TGTGCCAGCAGCGCAACCGGGACAGGGAGCTACGAGCAGTACTTC
TRBJ2-2	13	TRBV5-4	NA	NA	CASSPGPTGELFF	TGTGCCAGCAGCCCGGGACCGACCGGGGAGCTGTTTTTT
TRBJ1-1	15	TRBV19	TRBD1	once	CASSPLRGLYTEAFF	TGTGCCAGTAGTCCTCTTAGGGGGCTGTACACTGAAGCTTTCTTT
TRBJ1-1	13	TRBV25-1	NA	NA	CASSESGRVEAFF	TGTGCCAGCAGTGAATCCGGCCGGGTTGAAGCTTTCTTT
TRBJ2-3	14	TRBV29-1	TRBD2	NA	CSVRGGLGTDTQYF	TGCAGCGTACGGGGGGGGCTCGGCACAGATACGCAGTATTTT
TRBJ1-2	16	TRBV2	NA	NA	CASSFSPDSNNYGYTF	TGTGCCAGCAGCTTCAGCCCCGACAGCAATAACTATGGCTACACCTTC
TRBJ1-5	13	TRBV30	TRBD1	NA	CAWSGQGRQPQHF	TGTGCCTGGAGTGGACAGGGACGGCAGCCCCAGCATTTT
TRBJ2-7	14	TRBV5-5	TRBD1	NA	CASSSGTGGREQYF	TGTGCCAGCAGCTCCGGGACAGGGGGCCGGGAGCAGTACTTC
TRBJ2-2	17	TRBV7-2	TRBD2	NA	CASSYEAGLFNTGELFF	TGTGCCAGCAGCTACGAAGCGGGACTTTTCAACACCGGGGAGCTGTTTTTT
TRBJ2-3	19	TRBV11-3	TRBD2	NA	CASSLPGTSGGASTDTQYF	TGTGCCAGCAGCTTACCCGGGACTAGCGGGGGGGCTAGCACAGATACGCAGTATTTT
TRBJ1-1	16	TRBV7-9	NA	NA	CASSPGLRGKNTEAFF	TGTGCCAGCAGCCCGGGACTCCGGGGGAAAAACACTGAAGCTTTCTTT
TRBJ2-3	16	TRBV10-1	TRBD1	NA	CASSELGQLTTDTQYF	TGCGCCAGCAGTGAGTTGGGACAGCTAACCACAGATACGCAGTATTTT
TRBJ2-3	15	TRBV5-5	NA	NA	CASSFGEKGTDTQYF	TGTGCCAGCAGCTTTGGGGAGAAAGGGACAGATACGCAGTATTTT